Sequencing of this T cell receptor beta chain was carried out in a study of cytomegalovirus exposure and HLA in healthy donors (dated by TCRdb to 2016 to 2017). Describing the broader study: According to a later analysis, one platform produced both the approximately 110 validation repertoires and the roughly 660 repertoires of the first cohort. The aim of the study was to test whether cataloging public T cell receptors could identify signatures of past pathogen exposure. High-throughput TCR immunosequencing, statistical association of individual TCRs with disease status, and machine learning were combined to predict cytomegalovirus infection status. In addition to the first cohort of about 650 subjects, a separate validation cohort of over 90 different subjects was used.

CDR3 length: 15 amino acids, cysteine to phenylalanine. The only DNA kept is the CDR3, 45 bases in frame from the first base. Reading the germline V gene (reference sequence) gives CDR1 MNHEY and CDR2 SMNVEV. V loses 5 bases, J loses 0 bases, and the germline ends lie 13 bases apart. The receptor library was made with the immunoSEQ multiplex PCR assay. As for how the authors treated the data: A statistical classification framework was developed to diagnose cytomegalovirus status using the catalog of TCR beta chain sequences. TCRdb limited this immuneACCESS table to in-frame rearrangements with V and J called. A share of clones is missing; checked studies link under half to unresolved V genes, and the rest is unexplained. The V and J calls and clone size are taken from that table; D and trimming were inferred from the DNA. The sample has about 44,000 clones on record, 80% to 95% of them singletons. The top ten hold roughly 2% of the sample.

Study-wide findings and limitations: A later analysis found that TCRs clustered in the first cohort also tended to co-occur in the 120 validation repertoires, with 94% of cluster scores above 0. A later analysis lacked HLA typing for the validation cohort, so it scored co-occurrence in that cohort across all 120 or so repertoires. In vitro tests confirmed that three of the cytomegalovirus-associated TCR beta chains recognize cytomegalovirus antigens. The study gave a list of under 200 TCR beta chains associated with cytomegalovirus. It was suggested by the authors that the approach could potentially be generalized to other disease states and immunological phenotypes. The classifier was reported to diagnose cytomegalovirus status with high specificity and sensitivity in both the original and validation cohorts. Across donors, most TCR sequences were observed very rarely, whereas some public TCRs were present in many individuals.

Concerning this clone itself: Its antigen target is currently unknown. No base quality information exists; no much larger clone differs at one position.

The donors belonged to the validation cohort of 90 to 150 subjects, which was separate from the roughly 700-subject first cohort. Sequencing was performed on PBMCs. The sequence was obtained from a woman aged 18-29 years in good health and CMV-seronegative. The receptor chain draws on TRBV27 and TRBJ1-1, with an unclear D gene assignment. The DNA sequence reads TGTGCCAGCAGTATAACAGCCTCCATGAACACTGAAGCTTTCTTT. Translated, this gives CASSITASMNTEAFF.